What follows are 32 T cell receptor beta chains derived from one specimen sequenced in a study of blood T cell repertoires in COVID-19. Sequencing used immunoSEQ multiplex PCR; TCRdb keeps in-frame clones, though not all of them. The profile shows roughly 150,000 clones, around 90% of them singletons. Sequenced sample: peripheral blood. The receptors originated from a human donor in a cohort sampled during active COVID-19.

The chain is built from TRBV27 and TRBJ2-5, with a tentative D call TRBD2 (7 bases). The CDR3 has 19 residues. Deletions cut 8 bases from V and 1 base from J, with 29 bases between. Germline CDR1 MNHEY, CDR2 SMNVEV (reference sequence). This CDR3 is CASGGLSGSTVGGQETQYF. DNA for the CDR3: TGTGCCAGCGGGGGCCTTAGCGGGTCGACGGTAGGGGGCCAAGAGACCCAGTACTTC.

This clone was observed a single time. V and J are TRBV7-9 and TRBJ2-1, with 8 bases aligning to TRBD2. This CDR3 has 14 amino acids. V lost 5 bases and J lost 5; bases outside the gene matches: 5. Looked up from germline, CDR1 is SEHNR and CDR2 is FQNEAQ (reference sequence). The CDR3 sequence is CASSPSGGDNEQFF. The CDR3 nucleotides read TGTGCCAGCAGCCCATCGGGGGGGGACAATGAGCAGTTCTTC.

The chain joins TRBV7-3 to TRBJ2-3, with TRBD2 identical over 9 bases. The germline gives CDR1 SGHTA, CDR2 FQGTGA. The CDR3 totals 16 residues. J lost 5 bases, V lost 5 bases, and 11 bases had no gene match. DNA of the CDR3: TGTGCCAGCAGCCCGGGCGGCGGGGGGGCTCAAGATACGCAGTATTTT. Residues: CASSPGGGGAQDTQYF.

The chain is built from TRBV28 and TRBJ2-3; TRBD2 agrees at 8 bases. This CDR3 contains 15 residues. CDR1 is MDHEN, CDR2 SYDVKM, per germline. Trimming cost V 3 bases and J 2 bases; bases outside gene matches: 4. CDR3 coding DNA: TGTGCCAGCAGTTTTACTAGCGGCCTCACAGATACGCAGTATTTT. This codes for CASSFTSGLTDTQYF. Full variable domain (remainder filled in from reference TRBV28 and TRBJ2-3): DVKVTQSSRYLVKRTGEKVFLECVQDMDHENMFWYRQDPGLGLRLIYFSYDVKMKEKGDIPEGYSVSREKKERFSLILESASTNQTSMYLCASSFTSGLTDTQYFGPGTRLTVL.

The DNA for the CDR3 is TGTGCCAGCAGCTTAGCGCAAGGAGCCTCCTACGAGCAGTACTTC. Protein: CASSLAQGASYEQYF. The chain links TRBV7-6 to TRBJ2-7; D is unclear. The V gene lost 0 bases and the J gene lost 0 bases, with 9 bases spanning the gap. CDR3 length: 15 residues. Germline V gene sequence: CDR1 SGHVS, CDR2 FNYEAQ.

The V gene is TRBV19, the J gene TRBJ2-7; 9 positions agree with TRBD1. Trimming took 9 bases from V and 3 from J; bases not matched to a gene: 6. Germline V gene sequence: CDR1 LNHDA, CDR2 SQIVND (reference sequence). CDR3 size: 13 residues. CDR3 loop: CASRRTGDYEQYF. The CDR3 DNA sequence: TGTGCCAGCCGGAGGACAGGGGACTACGAGCAGTACTTC. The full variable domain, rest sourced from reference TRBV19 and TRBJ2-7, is DGGITQSPKYLFRKEGQNVTLSCEQNLNHDAMYWYRQDPGQGLRLIYYSQIVNDFQKGDIAEGYSVSREKKESFPLTVTSAQKNPTAFYLCASRRTGDYEQYFGPGTRLTVT.

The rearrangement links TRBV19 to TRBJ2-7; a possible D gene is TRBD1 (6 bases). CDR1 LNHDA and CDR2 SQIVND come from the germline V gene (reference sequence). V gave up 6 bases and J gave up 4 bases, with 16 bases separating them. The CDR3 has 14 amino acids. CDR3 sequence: CASSLGTPSYEQYF. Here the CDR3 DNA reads TGTGCCAGTAGCCTAGGGACACCAAGTTACGAGCAGTACTTC.

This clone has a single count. The CDR3 sequence is CASSLTATQETQYF. The CDR3 DNA follows: TGCGCCAGCAGCTTAACAGCTACCCAAGAGACCCAGTACTTC. The chain combines TRBV5-1 with TRBJ2-5; D unclear. The CDR3 consists of 14 residues. Trimming cost V 2 bases and J 1 base, with 9 bases left between them. Germline CDR1 is SGHRS and CDR2 is YFSETQ.

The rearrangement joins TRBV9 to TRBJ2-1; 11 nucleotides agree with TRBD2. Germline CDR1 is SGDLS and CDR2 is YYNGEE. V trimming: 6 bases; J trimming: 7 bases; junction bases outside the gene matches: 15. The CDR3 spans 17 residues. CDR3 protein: CASTRPGIAGGGNEQFF. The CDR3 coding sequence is TGTGCCAGCACCCGCCCGGGCATAGCGGGAGGGGGGAATGAGCAGTTCTTC. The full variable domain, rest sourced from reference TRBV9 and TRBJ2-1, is DSGVTQTPKHLITATGQRVTLRCSPRSGDLSVYWYQQSLDQGLQFLIQYYNGEERAKGNILERFSAQQFPDLHSELNLSSLELGDSALYFCASTRPGIAGGGNEQFFGPGTRLTVL.

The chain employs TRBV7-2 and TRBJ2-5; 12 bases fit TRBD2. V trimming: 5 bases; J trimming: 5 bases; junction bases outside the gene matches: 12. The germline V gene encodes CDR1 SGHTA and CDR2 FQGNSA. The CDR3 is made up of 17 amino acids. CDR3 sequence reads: CASSPQASGGAWETQYF. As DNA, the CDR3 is TGTGCCAGCAGCCCCCAGGCTAGCGGGGGGGCCTGGGAGACCCAGTACTTC.

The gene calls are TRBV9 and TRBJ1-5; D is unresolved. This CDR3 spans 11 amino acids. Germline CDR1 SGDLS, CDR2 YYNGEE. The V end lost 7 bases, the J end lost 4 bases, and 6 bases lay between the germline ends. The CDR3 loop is CASGRNQPQHF. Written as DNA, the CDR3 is TGTGCCAGCGGGAGAAATCAGCCCCAGCATTTT.

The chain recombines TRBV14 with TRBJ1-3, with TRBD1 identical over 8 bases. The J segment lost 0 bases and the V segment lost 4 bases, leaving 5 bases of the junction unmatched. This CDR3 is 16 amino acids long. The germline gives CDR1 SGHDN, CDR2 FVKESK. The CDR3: CASSLRQGNSGNTIYF. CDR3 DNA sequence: TGTGCCAGCAGCCTAAGACAGGGGAACTCTGGAAACACCATATATTTT.

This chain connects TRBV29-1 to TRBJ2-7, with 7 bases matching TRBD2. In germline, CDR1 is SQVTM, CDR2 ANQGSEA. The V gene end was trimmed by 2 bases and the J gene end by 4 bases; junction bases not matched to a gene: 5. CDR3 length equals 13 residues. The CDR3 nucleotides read TGCAGCGTTGAACTAGCGGATCCATACGAGCAGTACTTC. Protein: CSVELADPYEQYF.

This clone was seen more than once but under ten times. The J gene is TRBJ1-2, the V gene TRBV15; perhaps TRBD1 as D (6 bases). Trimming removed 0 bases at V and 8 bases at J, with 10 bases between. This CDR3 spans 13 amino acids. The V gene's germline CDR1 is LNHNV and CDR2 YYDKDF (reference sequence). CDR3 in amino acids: CATSRDRGSGYTF. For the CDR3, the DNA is TGTGCCACCAGCAGAGATAGGGGGTCCGGCTACACCTTC.

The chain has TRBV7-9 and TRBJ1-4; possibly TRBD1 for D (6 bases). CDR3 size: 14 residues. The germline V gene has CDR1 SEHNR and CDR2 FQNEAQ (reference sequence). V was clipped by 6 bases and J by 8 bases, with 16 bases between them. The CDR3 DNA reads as TGTGCCAGCAGTCAACCGGGACAAAGAGAAAAACTGTTTTTT. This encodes CASSQPGQREKLFF.

The CDR3 spells CASSGGGGLAGNTIYF. The CDR3 bases are TGTGCCAGCAGTGGGGGGGGCGGCTTAGCTGGAAACACCATATATTTT. The V gene is TRBV2, the J gene TRBJ1-3; the D gene is possibly TRBD1 (6 bases). Trimming removed 4 bases from V and 2 bases from J, with 15 bases in between. This CDR3 comprises 16 residues. The germline V gene has CDR1 SNHLY and CDR2 FYNNEI.

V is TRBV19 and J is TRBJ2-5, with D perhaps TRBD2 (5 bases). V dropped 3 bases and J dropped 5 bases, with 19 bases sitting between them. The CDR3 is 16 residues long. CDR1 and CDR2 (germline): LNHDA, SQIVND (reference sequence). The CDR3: CASSIPRIGGLETQYF. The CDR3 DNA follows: TGTGCCAGTAGTATCCCCCGGATTGGAGGTCTGGAGACCCAGTACTTC.

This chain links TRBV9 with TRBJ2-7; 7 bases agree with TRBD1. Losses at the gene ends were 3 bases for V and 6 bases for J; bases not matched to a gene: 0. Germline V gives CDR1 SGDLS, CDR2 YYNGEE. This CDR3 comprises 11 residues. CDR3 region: CASSAGGEQYF. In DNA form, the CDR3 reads TGTGCCAGCAGCGCAGGGGGCGAGCAGTACTTC.

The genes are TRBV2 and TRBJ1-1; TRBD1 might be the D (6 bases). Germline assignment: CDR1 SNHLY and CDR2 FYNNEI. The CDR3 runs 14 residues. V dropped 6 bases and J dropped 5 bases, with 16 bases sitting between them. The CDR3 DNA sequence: TGTGCCAGCAGAGAACAGGGCGTGACGACTGAAGCTTTCTTT. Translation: CASREQGVTTEAFF.

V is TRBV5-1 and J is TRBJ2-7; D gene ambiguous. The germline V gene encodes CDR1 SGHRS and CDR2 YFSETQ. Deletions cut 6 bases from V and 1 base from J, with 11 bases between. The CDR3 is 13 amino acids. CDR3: CASTKPGSYEQYF. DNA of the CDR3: TGCGCCAGCACTAAGCCCGGGTCCTACGAGCAGTACTTC.

The CDR3 region is CASSLAGAYGYTF. For the CDR3, the DNA is TGTGCCAGCAGCTTAGCAGGGGCCTATGGCTACACCTTC. The chain joins TRBV11-2 to TRBJ1-2; a weak D match, TRBD1 (6 bases). V lost 1 base and J lost 4, with 7 bases in between. The CDR3 runs to 13 residues. Germline V gives CDR1 SGHAT, CDR2 FQNNGV.

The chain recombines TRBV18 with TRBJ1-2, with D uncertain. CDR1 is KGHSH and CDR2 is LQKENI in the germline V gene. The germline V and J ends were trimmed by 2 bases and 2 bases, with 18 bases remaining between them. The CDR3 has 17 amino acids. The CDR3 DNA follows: TGTGCCAGCTCACCAAAGGGAGGCGGAAACCGAAACTATGGCTACACCTTC. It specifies CASSPKGGGNRNYGYTF.

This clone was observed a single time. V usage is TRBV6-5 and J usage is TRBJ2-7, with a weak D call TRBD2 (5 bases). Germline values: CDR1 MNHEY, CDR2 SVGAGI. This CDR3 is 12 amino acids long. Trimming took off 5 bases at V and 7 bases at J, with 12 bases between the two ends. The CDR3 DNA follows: TGTGCCAGCAGTATAGACGGGAATGAGCAGTACTTC. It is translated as CASSIDGNEQYF.

This CDR3 is CSVRTGLRSYEQYF. CDR3 DNA: TGCAGCGTTCGGACAGGCCTCAGGTCCTACGAGCAGTACTTC. V is TRBV29-1 and J is TRBJ2-7; the match to TRBD1 covers 7 bases. CDR1 SQVTM and CDR2 ANQGSEA come from the germline V gene. The CDR3 length is 14 residues. With 5 bases clipped from V and 1 base from J, the junction kept 8 bases outside the gene matches.

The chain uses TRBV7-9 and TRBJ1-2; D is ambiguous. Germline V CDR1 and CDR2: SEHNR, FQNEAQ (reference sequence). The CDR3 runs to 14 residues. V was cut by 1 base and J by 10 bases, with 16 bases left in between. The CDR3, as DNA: TGTGCCAGCAGCTTAGTCGGGGTGGGCGGAACCTACACCTTC. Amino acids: CASSLVGVGGTYTF.

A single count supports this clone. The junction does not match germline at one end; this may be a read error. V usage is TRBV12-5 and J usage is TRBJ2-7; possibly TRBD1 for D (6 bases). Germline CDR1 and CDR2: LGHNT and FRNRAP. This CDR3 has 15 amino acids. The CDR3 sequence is CASALDLKGENEQYF. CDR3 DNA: TGTGCTAGTGCTTTGGATCTAAAGGGGGAAAACGAGCAGTACTTC.

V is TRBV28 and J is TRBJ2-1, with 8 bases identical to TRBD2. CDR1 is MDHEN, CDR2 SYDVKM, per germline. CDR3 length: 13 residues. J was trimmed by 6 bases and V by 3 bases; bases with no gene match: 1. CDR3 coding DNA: TGTGCCAGCAGTTTGCTAGCGGGCAATGAGCAGTTCTTC. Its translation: CASSLLAGNEQFF.

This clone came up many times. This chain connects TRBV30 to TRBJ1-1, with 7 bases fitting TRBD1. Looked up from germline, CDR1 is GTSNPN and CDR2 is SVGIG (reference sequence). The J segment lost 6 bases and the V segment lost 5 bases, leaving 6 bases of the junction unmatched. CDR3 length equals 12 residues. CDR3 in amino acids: CAWSRGEPEAFF. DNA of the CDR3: TGTGCCTGGTCCAGGGGGGAGCCTGAAGCTTTCTTT. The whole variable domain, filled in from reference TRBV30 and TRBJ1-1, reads SQTIHQWPATLVQPVGSPLSLECTVEGTSNPNLYWYRQAAGRGLQLLFYSVGIGQISSEVPQNLSASRPQDRQFILSSKKLLLSDSGFYLCAWSRGEPEAFFGQGTRLTVV.

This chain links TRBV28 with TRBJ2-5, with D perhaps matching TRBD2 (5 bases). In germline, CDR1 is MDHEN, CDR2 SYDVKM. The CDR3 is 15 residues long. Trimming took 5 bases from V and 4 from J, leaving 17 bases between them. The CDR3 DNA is TGTGCCAGCAGTCCGCCCACGGGGTTCGGAGAGACCCAGTACTTC. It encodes CASSPPTGFGETQYF.

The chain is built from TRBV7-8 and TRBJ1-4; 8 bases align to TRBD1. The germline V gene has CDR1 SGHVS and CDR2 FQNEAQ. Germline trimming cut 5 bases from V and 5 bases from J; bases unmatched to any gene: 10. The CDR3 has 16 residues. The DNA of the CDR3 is TGTGCCAGCAGCCTTCCCAGACAGGGGCCGAATGAAAAACTGTTTTTT. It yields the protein CASSLPRQGPNEKLFF.

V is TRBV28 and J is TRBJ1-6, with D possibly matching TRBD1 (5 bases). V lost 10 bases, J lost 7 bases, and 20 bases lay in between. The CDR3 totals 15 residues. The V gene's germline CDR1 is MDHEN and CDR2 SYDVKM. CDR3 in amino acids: CATTGGSLRNSPLHF. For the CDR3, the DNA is TGTGCCACCACGGGGGGGAGTCTGAGGAATTCACCCCTCCACTTT. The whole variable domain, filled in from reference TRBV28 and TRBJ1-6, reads DVKVTQSSRYLVKRTGEKVFLECVQDMDHENMFWYRQDPGLGLRLIYFSYDVKMKEKGDIPEGYSVSREKKERFSLILESASTNQTSMYLCATTGGSLRNSPLHFGNGTRLTVT.

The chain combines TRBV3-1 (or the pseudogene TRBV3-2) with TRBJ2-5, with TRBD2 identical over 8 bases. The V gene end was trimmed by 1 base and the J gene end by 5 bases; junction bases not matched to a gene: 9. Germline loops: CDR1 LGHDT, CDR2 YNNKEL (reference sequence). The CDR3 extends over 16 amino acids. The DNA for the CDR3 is TGTGCCAGCAGCCAAGGGGCACGGGGGGGCTGTGAGACCCAGTACTTC. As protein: CASSQGARGGCETQYF.